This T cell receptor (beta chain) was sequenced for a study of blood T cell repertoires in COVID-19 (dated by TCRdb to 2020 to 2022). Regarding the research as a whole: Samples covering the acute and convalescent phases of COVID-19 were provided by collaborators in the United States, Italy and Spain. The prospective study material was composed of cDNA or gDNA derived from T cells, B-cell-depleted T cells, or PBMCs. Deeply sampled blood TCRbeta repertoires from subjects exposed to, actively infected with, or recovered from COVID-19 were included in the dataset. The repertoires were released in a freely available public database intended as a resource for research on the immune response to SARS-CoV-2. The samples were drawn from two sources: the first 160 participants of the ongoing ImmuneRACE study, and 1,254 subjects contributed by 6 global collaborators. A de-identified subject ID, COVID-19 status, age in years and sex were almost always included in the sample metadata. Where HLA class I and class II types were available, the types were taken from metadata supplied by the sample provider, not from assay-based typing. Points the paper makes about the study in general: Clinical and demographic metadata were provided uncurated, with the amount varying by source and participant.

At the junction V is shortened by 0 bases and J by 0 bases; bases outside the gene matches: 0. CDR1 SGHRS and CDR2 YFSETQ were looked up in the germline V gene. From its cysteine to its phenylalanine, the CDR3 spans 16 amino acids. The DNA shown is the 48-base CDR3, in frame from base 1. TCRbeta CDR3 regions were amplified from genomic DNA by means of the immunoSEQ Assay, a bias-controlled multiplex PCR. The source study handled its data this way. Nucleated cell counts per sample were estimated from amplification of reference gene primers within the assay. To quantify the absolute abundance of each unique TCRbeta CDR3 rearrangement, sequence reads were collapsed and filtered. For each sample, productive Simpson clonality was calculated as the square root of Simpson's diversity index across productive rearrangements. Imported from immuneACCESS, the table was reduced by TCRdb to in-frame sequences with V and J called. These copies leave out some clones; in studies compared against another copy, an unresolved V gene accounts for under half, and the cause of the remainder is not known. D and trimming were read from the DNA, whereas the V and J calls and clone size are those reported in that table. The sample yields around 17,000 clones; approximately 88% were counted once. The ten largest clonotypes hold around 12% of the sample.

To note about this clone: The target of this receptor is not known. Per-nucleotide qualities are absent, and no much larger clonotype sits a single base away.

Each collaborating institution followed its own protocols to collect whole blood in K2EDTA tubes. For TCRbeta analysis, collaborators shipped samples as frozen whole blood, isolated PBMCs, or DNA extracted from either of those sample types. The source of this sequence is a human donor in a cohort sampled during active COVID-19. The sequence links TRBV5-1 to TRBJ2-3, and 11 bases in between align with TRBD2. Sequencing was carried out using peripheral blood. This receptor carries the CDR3 CASSLASGGSTDTQYF. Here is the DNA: TGCGCCAGCAGCTTGGCTAGCGGGGGGAGCACAGATACGCAGTATTTT.